This T cell receptor (beta chain) was documented in a study of shared clonotypes between healthy human individuals. General study results and limits: It was the few donors that limited the genetic and exposure-history diversity represented.

CDR1 is MDHEN and CDR2 is SYDVKM in the germline V gene. V was cut by 8 bases and J by 4 bases, with 14 bases left in between. This CDR3 spans 13 amino acids. About this clone itself: Its antigen is not identified. A much larger clone sits a single nucleotide away, making a read error possible.

Data came from immunoSEQ multiplex PCR; TCRdb stores just in-frame clones and leaves some out. The data show approximately 500,000 clones, approximately 85% seen once. The sample comprised PBMCs. The rearrangement joins TRBV28 to TRBJ1-1; D perhaps matches TRBD1 (5 bases). The sequence was obtained from a middle-aged woman in good health. Some clones in this sample may be carry-over from other donors' samples. CDR3 loop: CASGAQGSTEAFF. DNA of the CDR3: TGTGCCAGCGGGGCCCAGGGATCCACTGAAGCTTTCTTT.